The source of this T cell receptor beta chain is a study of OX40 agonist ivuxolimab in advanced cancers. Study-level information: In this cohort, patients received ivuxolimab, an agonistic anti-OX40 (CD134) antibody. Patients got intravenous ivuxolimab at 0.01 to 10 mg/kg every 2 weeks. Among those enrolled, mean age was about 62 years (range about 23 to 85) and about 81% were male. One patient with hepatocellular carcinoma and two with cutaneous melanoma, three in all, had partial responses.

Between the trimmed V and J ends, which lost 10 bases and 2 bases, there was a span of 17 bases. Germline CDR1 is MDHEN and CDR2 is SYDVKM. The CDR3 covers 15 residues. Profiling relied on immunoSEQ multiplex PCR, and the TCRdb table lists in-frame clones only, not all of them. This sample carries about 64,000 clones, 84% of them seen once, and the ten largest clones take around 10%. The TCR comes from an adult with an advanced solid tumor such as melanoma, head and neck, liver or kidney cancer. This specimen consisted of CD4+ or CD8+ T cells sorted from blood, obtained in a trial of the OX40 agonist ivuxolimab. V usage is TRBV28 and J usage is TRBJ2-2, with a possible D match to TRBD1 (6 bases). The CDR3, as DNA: TGTGCCACAGGGGCCGGACGGTTTAACACCGGGGAGCTGTTTTTT. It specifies CATGAGRFNTGELFF.